This TCR beta chain was retrieved from a study of naive and memory T cell subsets. Cells stained for CD3, CD4, CD8, CD45RA and CD27 were sorted into four subsets. The CDR3 has 13 amino acids. Between the trimmed V and J ends, which lost 8 bases and 3 bases, there was a span of 14 bases. Germline V gene lookup returns CDR1 SNHLY and CDR2 FYNNEI. Notes on the study in general: Naive repertoires, especially CD8, held a few larger clonotypes, possibly memory cells re-expressing CD45RA.

Both TRBC1 and TRBC2 were covered by a beta constant-region primer of two equimolar oligonucleotides. Ligated cDNA was amplified by four rounds of PCR with nested alpha and beta constant-region primers and SP2. MiXCR, run by TCRdb on the UMI-ligation and nested PCR reads, gives a single entry per CDR3 protein. Of approximately 150,000 distinct CDR3 sequences in the sample, under 25% were seen once. With respect to this clonotype: Its target is not known.

Source material: naive CD4+ T cells from blood. The sequence was obtained from a human donor in good health. This rearrangement joins TRBV2 to TRBJ2-7; D uncertain. The CDR3 DNA is TGTGCCAGCCTCTTCGGTCCCTACTACGAGCAGTACTTC. Translated: CASLFGPYYEQYF.